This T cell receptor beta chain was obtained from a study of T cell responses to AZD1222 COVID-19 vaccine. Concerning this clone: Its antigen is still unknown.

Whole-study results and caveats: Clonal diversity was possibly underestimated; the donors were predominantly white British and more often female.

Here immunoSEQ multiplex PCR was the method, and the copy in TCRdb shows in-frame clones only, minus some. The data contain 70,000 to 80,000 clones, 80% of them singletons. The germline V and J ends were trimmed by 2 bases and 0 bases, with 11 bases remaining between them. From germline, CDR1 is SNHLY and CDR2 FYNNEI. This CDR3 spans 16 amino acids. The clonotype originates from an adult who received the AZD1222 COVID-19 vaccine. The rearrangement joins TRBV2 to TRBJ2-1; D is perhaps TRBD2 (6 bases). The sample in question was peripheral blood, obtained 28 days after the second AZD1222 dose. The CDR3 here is CASSETGDPSYNEQFF. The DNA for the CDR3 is TGTGCCAGCAGTGAAACGGGGGACCCCTCCTACAATGAGCAGTTCTTC.